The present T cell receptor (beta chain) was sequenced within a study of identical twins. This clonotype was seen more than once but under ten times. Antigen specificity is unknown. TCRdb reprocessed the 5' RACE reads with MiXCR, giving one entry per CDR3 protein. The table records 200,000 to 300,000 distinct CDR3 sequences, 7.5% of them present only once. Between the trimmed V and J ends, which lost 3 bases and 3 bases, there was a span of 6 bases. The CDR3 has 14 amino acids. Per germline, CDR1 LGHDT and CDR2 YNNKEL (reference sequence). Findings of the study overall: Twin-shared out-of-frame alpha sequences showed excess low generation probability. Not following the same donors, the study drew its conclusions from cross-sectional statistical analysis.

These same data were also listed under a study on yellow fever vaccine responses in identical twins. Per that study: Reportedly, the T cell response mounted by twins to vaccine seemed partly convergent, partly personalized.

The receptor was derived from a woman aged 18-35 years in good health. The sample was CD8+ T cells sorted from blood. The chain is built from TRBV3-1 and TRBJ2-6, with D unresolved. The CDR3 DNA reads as TGTGCCAGCAGCCAGCGGATTGGGGCCAACGTCCTGACTTTC. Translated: CASSQRIGANVLTF. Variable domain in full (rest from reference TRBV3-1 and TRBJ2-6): DTAVSQTPKYLVTQMGNDKSIKCEQNLGHDTMYWYKQDSKKFLKIMFSYNNKELIINETVPNRFSPKSPDKAHLNLHINSLELGDSAVYFCASSQRIGANVLTFGAGSRLTVL.